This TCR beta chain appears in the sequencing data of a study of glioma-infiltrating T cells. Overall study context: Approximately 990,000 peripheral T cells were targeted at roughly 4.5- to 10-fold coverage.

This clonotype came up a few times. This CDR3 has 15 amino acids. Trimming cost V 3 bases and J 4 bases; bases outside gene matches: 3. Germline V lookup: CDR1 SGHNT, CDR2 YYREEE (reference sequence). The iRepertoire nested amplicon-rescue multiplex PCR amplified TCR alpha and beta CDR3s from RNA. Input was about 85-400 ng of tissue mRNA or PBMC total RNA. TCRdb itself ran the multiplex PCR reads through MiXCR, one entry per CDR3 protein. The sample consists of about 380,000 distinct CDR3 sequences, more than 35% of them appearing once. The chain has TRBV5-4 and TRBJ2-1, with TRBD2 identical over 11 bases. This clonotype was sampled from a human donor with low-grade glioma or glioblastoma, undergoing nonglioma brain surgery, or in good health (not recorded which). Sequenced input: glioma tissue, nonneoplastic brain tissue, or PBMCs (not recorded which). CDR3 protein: CASSSTSGGYNEQFF. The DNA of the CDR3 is TGTGCCAGCAGCTCTACTAGCGGGGGTTACAATGAGCAGTTCTTC.